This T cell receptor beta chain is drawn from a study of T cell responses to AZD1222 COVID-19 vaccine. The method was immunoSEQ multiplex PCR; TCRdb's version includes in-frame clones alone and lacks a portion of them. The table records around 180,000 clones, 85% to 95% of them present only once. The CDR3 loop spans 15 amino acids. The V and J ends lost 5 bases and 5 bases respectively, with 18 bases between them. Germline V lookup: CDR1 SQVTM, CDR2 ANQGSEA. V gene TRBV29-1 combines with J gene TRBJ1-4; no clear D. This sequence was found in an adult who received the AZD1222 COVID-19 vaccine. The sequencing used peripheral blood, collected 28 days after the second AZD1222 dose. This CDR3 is CSVFHSSDENEKLFF. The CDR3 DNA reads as TGCAGCGTTTTTCATAGCTCGGACGAAAATGAAAAACTGTTTTTT.